One sample yielded the 30 T cell receptor beta chains listed below, sequenced in a study of cytomegalovirus exposure and HLA in healthy donors (dated 2017 in TCRdb). Libraries were built with the immunoSEQ multiplex PCR assay. For the multiplex PCR, a mixture combining 60 forward primers for TCR Vbeta segments and 13 reverse primers for TCR Jbeta segments was used. TCRdb stores this immuneACCESS table with in-frame sequences only. Part of the clones is absent; in the studies checked, under half of the shortfall reflects unresolved V genes, and no reason is known for the rest. The sample table lists 150,000 to 200,000 clones, 81% of them with a count of one. The ten largest clones take up roughly 5% of the sample. Sequencing used PBMCs. The receptor set was obtained from a woman between 18 and 29 years old in good health and CMV-seropositive.

This sequence joins TRBV30 and TRBJ1-5; D gene ambiguous. CDR3 length equals 12 residues. V dropped 7 bases and J dropped 2 bases, with 9 bases sitting between them. CDR1 GTSNPN and CDR2 SVGIG come from the germline V gene (reference sequence). CDR3 sequence (DNA): TGTGCCTCGAGCGGGGGCAATCAGCCCCAGCATTTT. This gives the protein CASSGGNQPQHF. Supplemented by reference TRBV30 and TRBJ1-5, the full variable domain reads SQTIHQWPATLVQPVGSPLSLECTVEGTSNPNLYWYRQAAGRGLQLLFYSVGIGQISSEVPQNLSASRPQDRQFILSSKKLLLSDSGFYLCASSGGNQPQHFGDGTRLSIL.

This chain joins TRBV6-5 and TRBJ2-5; 7 nucleotides align to TRBD1. The end of the DNA is better explained by TRBJ2-7, so the J call may be wrong. Germline V gene lookup returns CDR1 MNHEY and CDR2 SVGAGI. The CDR3 is made up of 13 amino acids. CDR3 amino acids: CASRMDRTYEQYF. CDR3 DNA sequence: TGTGCCAGCAGAATGGACAGGACCTACGAGCAGTACTTC.

V and J are TRBV18 and TRBJ1-2; possible D gene TRBD1, 6 bases. This CDR3 contains 15 residues. CDR1 is KGHSH, CDR2 LQKENI, per germline. The V end was cut by 2 bases, the J end by 0 bases, with 10 bases between. CDR3 in DNA: TGTGCCAGCTCACCAAACAGGGATACTAACTATGGCTACACCTTC. Translating gives CASSPNRDTNYGYTF.

The chain employs TRBV7-6 and TRBJ1-3, with 7 bases lining up with TRBD1. This CDR3 is built from 15 residues. V gave up 5 bases and J gave up 1 base; unmatched junction bases: 5. Per the germline V gene, CDR1 is SGHVS and CDR2 is FNYEAQ. This CDR3 reads CASSPRDSSGNTIYF. The CDR3 bases are TGTGCCAGCAGCCCCCGGGACAGTTCTGGAAACACCATATATTTT.

The table lists this clone with a count of one. This chain connects TRBV29-1 to TRBJ2-7, with 8 bases aligning to TRBD1. This CDR3 is 16 amino acids long. V lost 6 bases and J lost 4; bases outside the gene matches: 17. Germline CDR1 SQVTM, CDR2 ANQGSEA. The CDR3 reads CSVRGPNRGSGYEQYF. CDR3 bases: TGCAGCGTCCGAGGCCCGAACAGGGGGTCGGGATACGAGCAGTACTTC.

The genes are TRBV11-1 and TRBJ2-1; possible D gene TRBD1, 7 bases. The CDR3 sequence is 13 residues long. Germline CDR1 is SGHAT and CDR2 is FQDESV (reference sequence). V was pared by 5 bases and J by 12 bases, with 17 bases between. The CDR3 DNA reads as TGTGCCAGCAGCCCCAGGGGGGTAGGGGGGCAGTTCTTC. It codes for CASSPRGVGGQFF.

Written as DNA, the CDR3 is TGTGCCAGCAGCTTAGGGACAGGGGACCCCGCTTTCTTT. Protein product: CASSLGTGDPAFF. The rearrangement links TRBV7-9 to TRBJ1-1; 9 nucleotides line up with TRBD1. CDR1 SEHNR and CDR2 FQNEAQ come from the germline V gene (reference sequence). Trimming took 1 base from V and 11 from J; bases not matched to a gene: 5. This CDR3 has 13 residues.

A few counts support this clone. The rearrangement uses TRBV6-4 and TRBJ1-5, with no clear D. The CDR3 runs 14 residues. Germline lookup yields CDR1 MRHNA and CDR2 SNTAGT. V was shortened by 7 bases and J by 3 bases, with 13 bases between the two germline ends. Written as DNA, the CDR3 is TGTGCCAGCACCGAGAGGCATAACAATCAGCCCCAGCATTTT. The encoded protein is CASTERHNNQPQHF.

The V and J genes are TRBV18 and TRBJ1-2; D not certain. V was cut by 3 bases and J by 4 bases, with 12 bases left in between. The CDR3 sequence is 14 residues long. CDR1 is KGHSH and CDR2 is LQKENI in the germline V gene. The CDR3 spells CASSPPSAGYGYTF. In DNA, the CDR3 is TGTGCCAGCTCACCCCCGTCAGCGGGCTATGGCTACACCTTC.

J is TRBJ2-1 and V is TRBV19; possible D gene TRBD1, 6 bases. This CDR3 contains 14 residues. Trimming removed 7 bases at V and 5 bases at J, with 15 bases between. Looked up from germline, CDR1 is LNHDA and CDR2 is SQIVND (reference sequence). The CDR3 DNA reads as TGTGCCAGTATGGACAGACATGCGGACAATGAGCAGTTCTTC. It specifies CASMDRHADNEQFF.

The chain carries TRBV10-3 and TRBJ2-5; TRBD1 matches at 8 bases. Gene TRBJ2-7 matches the end of the DNA better, so the J call may be wrong. The germline V gene encodes CDR1 ENHRY and CDR2 SYGVKD. CDR3 length: 13 amino acids. In nucleotides, the CDR3 is TGTGCCATCGAAGGACAGGGATCGGACGAGCAGTACTTC. It translates to CAIEGQGSDEQYF.

The chain links TRBV6-5 to TRBJ1-2; no firm D call. V gave up 4 bases and J gave up 7 bases, with 10 bases separating them. Per germline, CDR1 MNHEY and CDR2 SVGAGI. The CDR3 runs 12 residues. DNA for the CDR3: TGTGCCAGCAGTTCCGTTAGTAGTGGCTACACCTTC. Protein: CASSSVSSGYTF.

The chain employs TRBV15 and TRBJ1-2, with 8 bases lining up with TRBD1. This CDR3 has 14 amino acids. Germline V gene sequence: CDR1 LNHNV, CDR2 YYDKDF (reference sequence). The V segment lost 3 bases and the J segment 3 bases; nucleotides outside the gene matches: 3. The DNA for the CDR3 is TGTGCCACCAGCAGGGGACAGGTAGACTATGGCTACACCTTC. Its protein product is CATSRGQVDYGYTF.

This clone was seen more than once but under ten times. The genes are TRBV25-1 and TRBJ2-1; 8 bases line up with TRBD2. The germline V gene has CDR1 MGHDK and CDR2 SYGVNS. The ends lost 1 base at V and 10 bases at J; junction bases unmatched: 9. The CDR3 is 15 amino acids. CDR3 residues: CASSEFRGTSKEQFF. CDR3 bases: TGTGCCAGCAGTGAATTTAGAGGGACTAGTAAAGAGCAGTTCTTC.

The chain couples TRBV6-1 to TRBJ2-7, with TRBD2 identical over 9 bases. With 2 bases clipped from V and 3 bases from J, the junction kept 8 bases outside the gene matches. Germline CDR1 reads MNHNS; CDR2 reads SASEGT. This CDR3 is built from 16 residues. The CDR3 region has the DNA TGTGCCAGCAGTGAAATTAGGCGGGGGGGACTCTACGAGCAGTACTTC. Its protein product is CASSEIRRGGLYEQYF.

In this sample, this clone turned up once. The V gene is TRBV6-5, the J gene TRBJ1-6; a weak D match, TRBD1 (5 bases). The ends were cut back, 0 bases at V and 8 bases at J, with 14 bases in the middle. The CDR3 covers 16 residues. Germline lookup yields CDR1 MNHEY and CDR2 SVGAGI. The CDR3 loop reads CASSYSMGQNYSPLHF. The CDR3, as DNA: TGTGCCAGCAGTTACTCGATGGGGCAGAACTATTCACCCCTCCACTTT.

The chain recombines TRBV11-2 with TRBJ2-7; D is uncertain. The CDR3 is 12 residues long. Trimming took off 5 bases at V and 4 bases at J, with 9 bases between the two ends. The germline CDR1 and CDR2 sequences are SGHAT and FQNNGV. The CDR3 DNA reads TGTGCCAGCAGCCTCTCCAGATACGAGCAGTACTTC. Its translation is CASSLSRYEQYF. Full variable domain (missing parts from reference TRBV11-2 and TRBJ2-7): EAGVAQSPRYKIIEKRQSVAFWCNPISGHATLYWYQQILGQGPKLLIQFQNNGVVDDSQLPKDRFSAERLKGVDSTLKIQPAKLEDSAVYLCASSLSRYEQYFGPGTRLTVT.

The chain employs TRBV4-2 and TRBJ2-1, with no clear D. Germline V lookup: CDR1 LGHNA, CDR2 YNFKEQ. Trimming pared 0 bases from V and 2 bases from J, leaving 14 bases between. The CDR3 has 17 residues. CDR3 sequence: CASSQDMARRAYNEQFF. DNA of the CDR3: TGTGCCAGCAGCCAAGATATGGCGAGGCGAGCCTACAATGAGCAGTTCTTC.

The V gene is TRBV7-8, the J gene TRBJ2-7, with a weak D call TRBD2 (6 bases). The CDR3 length is 16 residues. The V end lost 7 bases, the J end lost 1 base, and 20 bases lay between the germline ends. The V gene's germline CDR1 is SGHVS and CDR2 FQNEAQ. This CDR3 is CASIRGRWIASYEQYF. For the CDR3, the DNA is TGTGCCAGCATCAGAGGGAGGTGGATAGCGTCCTACGAGCAGTACTTC.

This chain connects TRBV29-1 to TRBJ2-3; 7 bases line up with TRBD1. CDR3 length equals 13 residues. The V gene end was trimmed by 3 bases and the J gene end by 4 bases; junction bases not matched to a gene: 4. Germline CDR1 SQVTM, CDR2 ANQGSEA. CDR3 loop: CSVEETGADTQYF. In DNA form, the CDR3 reads TGCAGCGTTGAGGAAACAGGGGCAGATACGCAGTATTTT.

The V and J genes are TRBV20-1 and TRBJ1-1; unclear D gene. The CDR3 covers 11 residues. CDR1 and CDR2 from the germline V gene are DFQATT and SNEGSKA (reference sequence). Between the trimmed V and J ends, which lost 3 bases and 8 bases, there was a span of 10 bases. CDR3 loop: CSASRAPEAFF. The CDR3 nucleotides read TGCAGTGCTAGCAGAGCGCCCGAAGCTTTCTTT.

The chain has TRBV21-1 and TRBJ1-6. TRBV21-1 is recorded as a pseudogene. This CDR3 is built from 18 residues. The CDR3 loop is CASSKRSPGGLLHSPLHF. The DNA of the CDR3 is TGTGCCAGCAGCAAAAGGTCCCCGGGAGGTCTCTTGCATTCACCCCTCCACTTT.

This chain links TRBV18 with TRBJ1-2; tentative D call: TRBD1 (6 bases). Per germline, CDR1 KGHSH and CDR2 LQKENI. With 8 bases removed from V and 1 base from J, the gap between germline ends came to 11 bases. The length of the CDR3 is 13 residues. The CDR3 nucleotides are TGTGCCAGCGCGGGGGGCTATAACTATGGCTACACCTTC. Its protein is CASAGGYNYGYTF.

The gene calls are TRBV9 and TRBJ1-6; 7 bases fit TRBD1. Germline CDR1 and CDR2: SGDLS and YYNGEE. There are 16 residues in the CDR3. Unmatched junction bases numbered 10, after V lost 3 bases and J lost 7 bases. CDR3 nucleotides: TGTGCCAGCAGCGGACAAGGGGGCGCGGGGAATTCACCCCTCCACTTT. It is translated as CASSGQGGAGNSPLHF.

The chain joins TRBV4-1 to TRBJ1-4; possibly TRBD1 for D (6 bases). Germline CDR1 is MGHRA and CDR2 is YSYEKL. Trimming removed 0 bases from V and 10 bases from J, with 12 bases in between. This CDR3 is built from 14 residues. CDR3 in DNA: TGCGCCAGCAGCCAAGATTGGCGGGGGCGAAAACTGTTTTTT. It yields the protein CASSQDWRGRKLFF.

The V and J genes are TRBV2 and TRBJ2-1; the match to TRBD2 covers 11 bases. V trimming: 5 bases; J trimming: 1 base; junction bases outside the gene matches: 4. Germline CDR1 and CDR2: SNHLY and FYNNEI. This CDR3 contains 16 residues. CDR3 in DNA: TGTGCCAGCAGTATCCTAGCGGGGGGATCCTACAATGAGCAGTTCTTC. Encoded protein: CASSILAGGSYNEQFF.

This clone was seen a few times. This sequence joins TRBV28 and TRBJ2-7; 9 bases agree with TRBD1. Germline V gene sequence: CDR1 MDHEN, CDR2 SYDVKM. With V trimmed by 5 bases and J by 3 bases, 5 bases remained unmatched. The CDR3 loop spans 14 amino acids. The CDR3 spells CASSGDRADYEQYF. CDR3 nucleotide sequence: TGTGCCAGCAGTGGGGACAGGGCGGACTACGAGCAGTACTTC.

This clone has more than one count but fewer than ten. CDR3 in DNA: TGTGCCAGCAGCCAAGATCTAGCGGGGGCTAGCACAGATACGCAGTATTTT. Translated, it gives CASSQDLAGASTDTQYF. This rearrangement joins TRBV14 to TRBJ2-3; 10 nucleotides match TRBD2. The J segment lost 0 bases and the V segment lost 0 bases, leaving 3 bases of the junction unmatched. The CDR3 loop spans 17 amino acids. The germline V gene has CDR1 SGHDN and CDR2 FVKESK.

The rearrangement joins TRBV30 to TRBJ1-3; unclear D gene. The CDR3 has 14 residues. Trimming stripped 5 bases from V and 0 bases from J, with 11 bases between. The V gene's germline CDR1 is GTSNPN and CDR2 SVGIG (reference sequence). The CDR3 spells CAWGDEGSGNTIYF. Written as DNA, the CDR3 is TGTGCCTGGGGAGACGAGGGCTCTGGAAACACCATATATTTT.

DNA of the CDR3: TGTGCCAGCAGCTTACGGCGGGGGTACCAAGAGACCCAGTACTTC. Its translation: CASSLRRGYQETQYF. V and J are TRBV11-3 and TRBJ2-5; 7 nucleotides line up with TRBD2. The germline V gene has CDR1 SGHNT and CDR2 YENEEA. Trimming removed 2 bases from V and 0 bases from J; junction bases left unmatched: 3. CDR3 length: 15 amino acids.